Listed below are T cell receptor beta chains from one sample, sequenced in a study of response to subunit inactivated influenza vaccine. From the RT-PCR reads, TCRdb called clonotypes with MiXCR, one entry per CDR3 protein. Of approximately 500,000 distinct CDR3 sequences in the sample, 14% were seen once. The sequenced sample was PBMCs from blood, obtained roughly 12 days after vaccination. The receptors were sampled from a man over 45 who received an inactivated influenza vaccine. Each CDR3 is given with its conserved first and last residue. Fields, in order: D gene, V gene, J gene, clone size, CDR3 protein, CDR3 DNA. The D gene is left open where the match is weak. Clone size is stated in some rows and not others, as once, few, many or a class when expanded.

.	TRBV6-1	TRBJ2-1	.	CASRVRDEQFF	TGTGCCAGCAGGGTAAGGGATGAGCAGTTCTTC
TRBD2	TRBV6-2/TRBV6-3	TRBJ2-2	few	CASRPGGVSGELFF	TGTGCCAGCAGGCCTGGGGGGGTCTCCGGGGAGCTGTTTTTT
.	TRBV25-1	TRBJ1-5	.	CASRGEGNQLQHF	TGTGCCAGCAGGGGGGAGGGGAATCAGCTCCAGCATTTT
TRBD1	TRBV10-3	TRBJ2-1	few	CAISERQGFHERFF	TGTGCCATCAGTGAGAGACAGGGTTTCCATGAGCGGTTCTTC
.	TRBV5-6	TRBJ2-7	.	CASSPGTDSLALIPYEQYF	TGTGCCAGCAGCCCAGGGACAGATTCACTAGCCTTGATCCCCTACGAGCAGTACTTC
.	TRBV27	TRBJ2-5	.	CASSPLRGVQETQYF	TGTGCCAGCAGCCCCCTTCGAGGGGTCCAAGAGACCCAGTACTTC
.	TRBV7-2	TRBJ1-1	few	CASSSTGVALWTEAFF	TGTGCCAGCAGCTCGACAGGCGTAGCCTTATGGACTGAAGCTTTCTTT
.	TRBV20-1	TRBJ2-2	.	CSAFNSLTGELFF	TGCAGTGCGTTCAACAGCCTTACCGGGGAGCTGTTTTTT
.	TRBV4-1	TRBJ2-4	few	CASSQVGVGKNIQYF	TGCGCCAGCAGCCAAGTGGGGGTTGGCAAAAACATTCAGTACTTC
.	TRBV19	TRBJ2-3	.	CASRPGHPADTQYF	TGTGCCAGTAGGCCGGGACACCCAGCAGATACGCAGTATTTT
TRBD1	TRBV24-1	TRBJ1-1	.	CASQGAGTEAFF	TGTGCCTCCCAGGGGGCGGGCACTGAAGCTTTCTTT
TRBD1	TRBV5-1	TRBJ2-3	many	CASSWDRGTDTQYF	TGCGCCAGCAGCTGGGACAGGGGAACAGATACGCAGTATTTT
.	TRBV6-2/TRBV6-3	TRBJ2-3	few	CASKASAADTQYF	TGTGCCAGCAAGGCCTCCGCCGCAGATACGCAGTATTTT
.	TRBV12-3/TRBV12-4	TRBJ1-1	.	CASSLGTATEAFF	TGTGCCAGCAGTTTAGGAACAGCCACTGAAGCTTTCTTT
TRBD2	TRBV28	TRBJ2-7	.	CASSLTAGAGEQYF	TGTGCCAGCAGTCTGACAGCGGGAGCGGGCGAGCAGTACTTC